The 2 T cell receptor beta chains below all came from one sample that was sequenced in a study of circulating and synovial CD4+ cells in juvenile arthritis. Clones were sequenced by immunoSEQ multiplex PCR, and TCRdb holds only the in-frame ones, with some missing. The table has around 3,000 clones, approximately 77% seen once. Sequenced: CD4+ T cells from synovial fluid. All receptors derive from a human donor with juvenile idiopathic arthritis.

This chain joins TRBV4-3 and TRBJ2-5; 12 bases align to TRBD2. Germline assignment: CDR1 LGHNA and CDR2 YSLEER. The J segment lost 5 bases and the V segment lost 5 bases, leaving 6 bases of the junction unmatched. This CDR3 spans 15 amino acids. In nucleotides, the CDR3 is TGCGCCAGCAGCGCACTAGCGGGAGGATATGAGACCCAGTACTTC. It codes for CASSALAGGYETQYF.

The V gene is TRBV6-1, the J gene TRBJ2-2, with unresolved D. Germline V gives CDR1 MNHNS, CDR2 SASEGT. V gave up 3 bases and J gave up 0 bases, with 5 bases separating them. The CDR3 runs to 14 residues. CDR3 protein: CASSDRPNTGELFF. In DNA form, the CDR3 reads TGTGCCAGCAGTGACAGGCCGAACACCGGGGAGCTGTTTTTT.